This TCR beta chain was observed in a study of hypomethylating agent response in myelodysplastic syndrome. Study details: Hypomethylating treatment was azacitidine in about 75% of the 11, decitabine in 3 of 11. Response meant complete response or hematologic improvement; all other patients were non-responders.

Details on this clone: Its matching antigen is unknown.

Regarding the study as a whole: After hypomethylating agent treatment, diversity and clonality showed no significant change, overall or by response. After treatment, novel clonotypes emerged more in responders, contracted ones more in non-responders.

Here immunoSEQ multiplex PCR was the method, and the copy in TCRdb shows in-frame clones only, minus some. The repertoire holds thousands of clones, with approximately 82% as singletons. The TCR sequence derives from a human donor with myelodysplastic syndrome. The sample in question was bone marrow, obtained before or after starting hypomethylating agent treatment for myelodysplastic syndrome (not recorded which).

The CDR3 spells CASRPTGLSYEQYF. The CDR3 coding sequence is TGTGCCAGTAGGCCCACAGGGCTCTCCTACGAGCAGTACTTC. The V call is TRBV19, the J call TRBJ2-7; D perhaps matches TRBD1 (6 bases). The V end was cut by 6 bases, the J end by 0 bases, with 12 bases between. This CDR3 is built from 14 residues. Germline V CDR1 and CDR2: LNHDA, SQIVND (reference sequence).